This T cell receptor (beta chain) was found in a study of shared T cell receptors in the human thymus (dated by TCRdb to about 2021). About the investigation overall: The study examined how the human thymus generates shared, self-reactive T-cell receptor alpha chains.

On this clone: The target of this receptor is not known. No base quality values were provided; no much bigger clone lies one nucleotide off.

The germline V gene encodes CDR1 SGHNT and CDR2 YENEEA. V is shortened by 1 base, J by 6 bases, and the region joining them spans 12 bases. CDR3 length: 15 amino acids, cysteine to phenylalanine. Only CDR3 DNA remains: 45 bases, in frame from the first base. Libraries were built with the immunoSEQ multiplex PCR assay. Sourced from immuneACCESS, this table was stored by TCRdb with only in-frame sequences that have V and J called. A share of the clones is absent; for the studies checked, an unresolved V gene accounts for under half, and the remainder has no known explanation. A total of more than 300,000 clones appear in this sample, roughly 94% of them only once. The biggest ten clones account for about 0.02% of the sample.

The sequence derives from a human donor. Rearrangement joined TRBV11-3 to TRBJ2-2, with TRBD2 perhaps the D gene, on 6 matching bases. The sample comprised thymocytes. The CDR3 corresponds to CASSLVASSAGELFF. The DNA sequence is TGTGCCAGCAGCTTAGTGGCCTCTAGCGCCGGGGAGCTGTTTTTT.